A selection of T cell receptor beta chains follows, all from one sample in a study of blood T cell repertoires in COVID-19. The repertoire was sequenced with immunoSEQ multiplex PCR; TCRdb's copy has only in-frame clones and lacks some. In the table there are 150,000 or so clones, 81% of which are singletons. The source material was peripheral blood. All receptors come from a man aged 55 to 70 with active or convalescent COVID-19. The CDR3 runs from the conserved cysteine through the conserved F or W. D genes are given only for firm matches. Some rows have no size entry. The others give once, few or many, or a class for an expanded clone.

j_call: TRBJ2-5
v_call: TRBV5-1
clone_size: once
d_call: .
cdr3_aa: CASRPQGSFLQETQYF
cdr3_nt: TGCGCCAGCAGGCCCCAGGGCTCTTTTCTCCAAGAGACCCAGTACTTC

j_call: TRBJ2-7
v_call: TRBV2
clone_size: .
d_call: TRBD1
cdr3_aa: CASSGDSSEQYF
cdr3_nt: TGTGCCAGCAGTGGGGACAGTAGCGAGCAGTACTTC

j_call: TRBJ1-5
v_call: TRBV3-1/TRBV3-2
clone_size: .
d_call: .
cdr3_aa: CASSQERSNQPQHF
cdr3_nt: TGTGCCAGCAGCCAGGAGAGGAGCAATCAGCCCCAGCATTTT

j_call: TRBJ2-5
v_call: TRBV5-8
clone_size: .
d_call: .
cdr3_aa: CASRSTLQETQYF
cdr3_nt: TGTGCCAGCAGGTCGACACTGCAAGAGACCCAGTACTTC

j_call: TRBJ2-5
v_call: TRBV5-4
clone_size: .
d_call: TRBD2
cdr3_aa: CASSLASGGPPETQYF
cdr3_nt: TGTGCCAGCAGCTTGGCCTCGGGGGGGCCACCTGAGACCCAGTACTTC

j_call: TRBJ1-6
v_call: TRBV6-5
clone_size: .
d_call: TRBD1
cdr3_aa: CASTLGQGSNSPLHF
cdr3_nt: TGTGCCAGCACCCTAGGACAGGGCTCTAATTCACCCCTCCACTTT

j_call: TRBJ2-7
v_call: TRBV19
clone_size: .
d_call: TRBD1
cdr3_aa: CASSMTGTGDFYEQYF
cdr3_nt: TGTGCCAGTAGTATGACTGGGACAGGGGATTTCTACGAGCAGTACTTC

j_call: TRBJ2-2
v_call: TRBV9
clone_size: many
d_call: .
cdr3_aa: CASRGGVTNTGELFF
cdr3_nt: TGTGCCAGCAGGGGCGGGGTAACGAACACCGGGGAGCTGTTTTTT

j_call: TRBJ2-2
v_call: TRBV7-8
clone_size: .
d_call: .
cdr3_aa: CASRGDANTGELFF
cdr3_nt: TGTGCCAGCAGAGGAGATGCGAACACCGGGGAGCTGTTTTTT

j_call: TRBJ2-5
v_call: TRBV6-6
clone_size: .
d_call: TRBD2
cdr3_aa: CASSRAGGLKKETQYF
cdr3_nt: TGTGCCAGCAGTCGAGCGGGGGGGCTAAAGAAAGAGACCCAGTACTTC

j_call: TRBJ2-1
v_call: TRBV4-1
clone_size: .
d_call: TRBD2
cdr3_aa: CASSQERETSYNEQFF
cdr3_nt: TGCGCCAGCAGCCAGGAGCGGGAGACCTCCTACAATGAGCAGTTCTTC

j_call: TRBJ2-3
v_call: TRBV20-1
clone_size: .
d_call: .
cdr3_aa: CSAGLGTLMYF
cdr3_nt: TGCAGTGCTGGACTTGGGACTCTAATGTATTTT

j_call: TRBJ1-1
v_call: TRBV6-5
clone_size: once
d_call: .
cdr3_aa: CASSYRGRAEAFF
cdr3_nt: TGTGCCAGCAGTTACCGGGGTCGGGCTGAAGCTTTCTTT

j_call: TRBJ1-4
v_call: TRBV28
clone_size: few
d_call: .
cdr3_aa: CASSPGGPANEKLFF
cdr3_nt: TGTGCCAGCAGCCCCGGGGGGCCGGCTAATGAAAAACTGTTTTTT

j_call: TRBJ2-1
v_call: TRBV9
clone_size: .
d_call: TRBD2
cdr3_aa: CASSARLAGEVPQFF
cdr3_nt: TGTGCCAGCAGCGCTAGACTAGCGGGAGAGGTTCCGCAGTTCTTC

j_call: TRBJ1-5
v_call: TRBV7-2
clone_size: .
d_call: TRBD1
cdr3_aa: CASSRGQAKRNQPQHF
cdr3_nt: TGTGCCAGCAGCCGGGGACAGGCGAAACGCAATCAGCCCCAGCATTTT

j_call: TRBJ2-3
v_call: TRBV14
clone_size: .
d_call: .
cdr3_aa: CASSQNRGTDTQYF
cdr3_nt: TGTGCCAGCAGCCAAAACAGGGGCACAGATACGCAGTATTTT

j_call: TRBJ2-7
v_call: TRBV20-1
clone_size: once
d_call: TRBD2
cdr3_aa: CSASRAGVGEQYF
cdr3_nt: TGCAGTGCTAGTCGGGCGGGAGTAGGCGAGCAGTACTTC

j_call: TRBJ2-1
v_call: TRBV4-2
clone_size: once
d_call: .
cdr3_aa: CASSQDPYNEQFF
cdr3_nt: TGTGCCAGCAGCCAAGACCCGTACAATGAGCAGTTCTTC

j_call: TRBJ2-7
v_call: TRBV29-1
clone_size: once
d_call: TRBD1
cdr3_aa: CSVRDRKKPYEQYF
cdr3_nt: TGCAGCGTCCGGGACAGGAAAAAACCCTACGAGCAGTACTTC

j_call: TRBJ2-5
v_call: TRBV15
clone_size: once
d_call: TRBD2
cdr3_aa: CATSRDMVAGGMETQYF
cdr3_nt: TGTGCCACCAGCAGAGATATGGTAGCGGGGGGGATGGAGACCCAGTACTTC

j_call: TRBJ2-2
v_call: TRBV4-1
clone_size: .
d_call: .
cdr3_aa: CASSQGGRSTGELFF
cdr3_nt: TGCGCCAGCAGCCAGGGGGGGCGGTCCACCGGGGAGCTGTTTTTT

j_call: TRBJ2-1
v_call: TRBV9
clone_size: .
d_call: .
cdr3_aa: CASSSPLLSSYNEQFF
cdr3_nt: TGTGCCAGCAGCTCCCCTTTACTTAGCTCCTACAATGAGCAGTTCTTC

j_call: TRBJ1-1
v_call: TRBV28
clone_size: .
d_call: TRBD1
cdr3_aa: CASLPTRQGEAFF
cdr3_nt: TGTGCCAGCCTCCCCACGCGACAGGGTGAAGCTTTCTTT

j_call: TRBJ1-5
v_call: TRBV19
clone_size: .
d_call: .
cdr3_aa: CASSMPQGSGNQPQHF
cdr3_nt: TGTGCCAGTAGTATGCCCCAGGGTTCCGGCAATCAGCCCCAGCATTTT

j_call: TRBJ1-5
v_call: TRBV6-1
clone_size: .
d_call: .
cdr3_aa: CASSVALGQASNQPQHF
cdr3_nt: TGTGCCAGCAGTGTCGCTCTGGGGCAGGCGAGCAATCAGCCCCAGCATTTT

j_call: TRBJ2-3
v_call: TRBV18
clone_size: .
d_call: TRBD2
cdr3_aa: CASSPGLAGGLTDTQYF
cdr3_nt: TGTGCCAGCTCACCAGGCCTCGCGGGGGGACTCACAGATACGCAGTATTTT